One sample yielded the 19 T cell receptor beta chains listed below, sequenced in a study of technical replicates of blood from a handful of donors. Sequencing was performed with immunoSEQ multiplex PCR; in TCRdb, only in-frame clones are kept and a portion is missing. The sample contains about 88,000 clones, 85% to 95% of which appear only once. Sequencing was carried out using T cells isolated from PBMCs. These receptors all come from a human donor in good health.

The V and J genes are TRBV28 and TRBJ2-2; D not resolved. Germline CDR1 reads MDHEN; CDR2 reads SYDVKM. The CDR3 totals 14 residues. V lost 5 bases and J lost 2, with 9 bases in between. The CDR3 region has the DNA TGTGCCAGCAGTCACCGCGGAAACACCGGGGAGCTGTTTTTT. Translation: CASSHRGNTGELFF. Full variable domain (missing parts from reference TRBV28 and TRBJ2-2): DVKVTQSSRYLVKRTGEKVFLECVQDMDHENMFWYRQDPGLGLRLIYFSYDVKMKEKGDIPEGYSVSREKKERFSLILESASTNQTSMYLCASSHRGNTGELFFGEGSRLTVL.

The rearrangement links TRBV29-1 to TRBJ1-5; 9 bases align to TRBD1. CDR3 size: 13 residues. CDR1 SQVTM and CDR2 ANQGSEA come from the germline V gene. Unmatched junction bases numbered 7, after V lost 6 bases and J lost 7 bases. CDR3 nucleotides: TGCAGCGTCTCACAGGGGGCGGGGCAGCCCCAGCATTTT. Protein: CSVSQGAGQPQHF. The complete variable domain, with remaining parts taken from reference TRBV29-1 and TRBJ1-5, reads SAVISQKPSRDICQRGTSLTIQCQVDSQVTMMFWYRQQPGQSLTLIATANQGSEATYESGFVIDKFPISRPNLTFSTLTVSNMSPEDSSIYLCSVSQGAGQPQHFGDGTRLSIL.

The rearrangement uses TRBV9 and TRBJ1-4; TRBD1 is a possible D gene (6 bases). CDR1 is SGDLS and CDR2 is YYNGEE in the germline V gene. The V and J ends lost 4 bases and 4 bases respectively, with 14 bases between them. CDR3 length equals 15 residues. The CDR3 loop is CASSSQTGLNEKLFF. CDR3 nucleotides: TGTGCCAGCAGCTCACAGACAGGTCTTAATGAAAAACTGTTTTTT.

CDR3 coding DNA: TGTGCCAGCAGTCAGTCAGGCTATGGCTACACCTTC. As protein: CASSQSGYGYTF. The chain joins TRBV11-1 to TRBJ1-2, with D uncertain. V lost 6 bases, J lost 4 bases, and 9 bases lay in between. The germline CDR1 and CDR2 sequences are SGHAT and FQDESV (reference sequence). The CDR3 has 12 amino acids.

This sequence joins TRBV2 and TRBJ1-2, with D possibly matching TRBD1 (5 bases). The CDR3 has 14 residues. CDR1 is SNHLY and CDR2 is FYNNEI in the germline V gene. Between the trimmed V and J ends, which lost 7 bases and 4 bases, there was a span of 16 bases. DNA for the CDR3: TGTGCCAGCAATGGCGGGGGACGGAGCTATGGCTACACCTTC. Translation: CASNGGGRSYGYTF. The full variable domain, in which reference TRBV2 and TRBJ1-2 provide the parts outside the CDR3, is EPEVTQTPSHQVTQMGQEVILRCVPISNHLYFYWYRQILGQKVEFLVSFYNNEISEKSEIFDDQFSVERPDGSNFTLKIRSTKLEDSAMYFCASNGGGRSYGYTFGSGTRLTVV.

This chain links TRBV29-1 with TRBJ1-4; D remains ambiguous. CDR3 length: 14 residues. Germline assignment: CDR1 SQVTM and CDR2 ANQGSEA. V was clipped by 2 bases and J by 3 bases, with 10 bases between them. In nucleotides, the CDR3 is TGCAGCGTTGAACCGGTCGGGTCTAATGAAAAACTGTTTTTT. It yields the protein CSVEPVGSNEKLFF.

The rearrangement links TRBV30 to TRBJ2-1; 7 bases agree with TRBD1. Unmatched junction bases numbered 4, after V lost 0 bases and J lost 8 bases. Germline-derived CDR1 and CDR2 are GTSNPN and SVGIG (reference sequence). This CDR3 is 13 amino acids long. Written as DNA, the CDR3 is TGTGCCTGGAGTGTCGGACAGGTCGATGAGCAGTTCTTC. Translating gives CAWSVGQVDEQFF.

In its sample, this clone was seen a few times. V and J are TRBV7-9 and TRBJ1-1, with D unclear. The CDR3 consists of 15 residues. Germline CDR1 SEHNR, CDR2 FQNEAQ (reference sequence). Trimming pared 1 base from V and 6 bases from J, leaving 15 bases between. The CDR3 DNA follows: TGTGCCAGCAGCTTAGTCCCCTCCGTGAGGGCTGAAGCTTTCTTT. This sequence encodes CASSLVPSVRAEAFF.

This chain links TRBV20-1 with TRBJ1-1; D ambiguous. The germline V and J ends were trimmed by 7 bases and 5 bases, with 5 bases remaining between them. Germline values: CDR1 DFQATT, CDR2 SNEGSKA (reference sequence). This CDR3 is built from 9 residues. Here the CDR3 reads CSVRTEAFF. In DNA form, the CDR3 reads TGCAGTGTCCGGACTGAAGCTTTCTTT.

The rearrangement joins TRBV29-1 to TRBJ2-7, with 10 bases aligning to TRBD2. This CDR3 has 14 residues. CDR1 is SQVTM and CDR2 is ANQGSEA in the germline V gene. J was trimmed by 4 bases and V by 3 bases; bases with no gene match: 6. CDR3 amino acids: CSVDLASGGYEQYF. The CDR3 region has the DNA TGCAGCGTTGATCTGGCTAGCGGGGGATACGAGCAGTACTTC.

The chain is built from TRBV28 and TRBJ1-1, with 8 bases fitting TRBD1. CDR1 and CDR2 (germline): MDHEN, SYDVKM. Losses at the gene ends were 5 bases for V and 1 base for J; bases not matched to a gene: 9. CDR3 length: 16 residues. The chain's CDR3 is CASSRGQGRRNTEAFF. CDR3 nucleotides: TGTGCCAGCAGTCGCGGACAGGGCAGGAGGAACACTGAAGCTTTCTTT.

The chain uses TRBV7-9 and TRBJ2-1, with 7 positions matching TRBD2. Germline V gene lookup returns CDR1 SEHNR and CDR2 FQNEAQ (reference sequence). V lost 8 bases, J lost 7 bases, and 5 bases stayed unmatched. CDR3 length: 12 amino acids. In DNA, the CDR3 is TGTGCCAGCGAGCGGGGAAGTAATGAGCAGTTCTTC. This translates into CASERGSNEQFF. Based on the CDR3 plus reference TRBV7-9 and TRBJ2-1, the full variable domain is DTGVSQNPRHKITKRGQNVTFRCDPISEHNRLYWYRQTLGQGPEFLTYFQNEAQLEKSRLLSDRFSAERPKGSFSTLEIQRTEQGDSAMYLCASERGSNEQFFGPGTRLTVL.

The chain couples TRBV9 to TRBJ2-1, with D uncertain. Germline CDR1 SGDLS, CDR2 YYNGEE. V dropped 4 bases and J dropped 5 bases, with 10 bases sitting between them. The CDR3 consists of 13 residues. CDR3 loop: CASSPGLNNEQFF. The DNA of the CDR3 is TGTGCCAGCAGCCCTGGGCTTAACAATGAGCAGTTCTTC.

J is TRBJ2-7 and V is TRBV6-5; 10 positions agree with TRBD2. Germline CDR1 is MNHEY and CDR2 is SVGAGI. The J segment lost 8 bases and the V segment lost 6 bases, leaving 13 bases of the junction unmatched. The CDR3 loop spans 15 amino acids. The CDR3 DNA reads TGTGCCAGCAGGTATACAGCGGGAGGGTACCTTAAGCAGTACTTC. It codes for CASRYTAGGYLKQYF.

The chain employs TRBV2 and TRBJ2-7, with a weak D call TRBD2 (8 bases). CDR1 and CDR2 from the germline V gene are SNHLY and FYNNEI. The CDR3 runs to 20 residues. Trimming took 1 base from V and 3 from J, leaving 28 bases between them. CDR3 in DNA: TGTGCCAGCAGTGAAGATCCGAAAGCGGGAGTAGCAGGGGGGGGCTACGAGCAGTACTTC. Its protein is CASSEDPKAGVAGGGYEQYF.

This chain links TRBV2 with TRBJ1-5, with D maybe TRBD1 (5 bases). Germline CDR1 SNHLY, CDR2 FYNNEI. CDR3 size: 14 residues. Trimming took off 6 bases at V and 1 base at J, with 10 bases between the two ends. CDR3 bases: TGTGCCAGCAGCACCGGGGGGAGCAATCAGCCCCAGCATTTT. It is translated as CASSTGGSNQPQHF. The variable domain in full, with the rest retrieved from reference TRBV2 and TRBJ1-5, is EPEVTQTPSHQVTQMGQEVILRCVPISNHLYFYWYRQILGQKVEFLVSFYNNEISEKSEIFDDQFSVERPDGSNFTLKIRSTKLEDSAMYFCASSTGGSNQPQHFGDGTRLSIL.

The chain uses TRBV29-1 and TRBJ1-2; 10 nucleotides match TRBD1. The CDR3 extends over 15 amino acids. CDR1 and CDR2 from the germline V gene are SQVTM and ANQGSEA. J gave up 8 bases and V 4 bases, and 13 bases lay outside the gene matches. The CDR3 spells CSVARTGGFPGGYTF. CDR3 nucleotides: TGCAGCGTTGCCAGGACAGGGGGTTTCCCGGGGGGCTACACCTTC. The variable domain in full, completed from reference TRBV29-1 and TRBJ1-2, reads SAVISQKPSRDICQRGTSLTIQCQVDSQVTMMFWYRQQPGQSLTLIATANQGSEATYESGFVIDKFPISRPNLTFSTLTVSNMSPEDSSIYLCSVARTGGFPGGYTFGSGTRLTVV.

The chain joins TRBV4-1 to TRBJ1-5; 8 positions agree with TRBD1. Looked up from germline, CDR1 is MGHRA and CDR2 is YSYEKL. V trimming: 4 bases; J trimming: 0 bases; junction bases outside the gene matches: 8. The CDR3 has 17 amino acids. The CDR3 region is CASSRQGTTYSNQPQHF. The CDR3, as DNA: TGCGCCAGCAGCCGACAGGGGACGACCTATAGCAATCAGCCCCAGCATTTT.

The chain employs TRBV5-1 and TRBJ2-5; D remains ambiguous. The CDR3 length is 12 residues. CDR1 and CDR2 (germline): SGHRS, YFSETQ. With 1 base removed from V and 5 bases from J, the gap between germline ends came to 6 bases. CDR3 DNA sequence: TGCGCCAGCAGCTTGATTCGGGAGACCCAGTACTTC. It codes for CASSLIRETQYF.